Each of the 8 T cell receptor beta chains below was sequenced from the same sample in a study. TCRdb analysed the 5' RACE reads with MiXCR anew, one entry per CDR3 protein. The sample holds some 44,000 distinct CDR3 sequences; roughly a fifth are singletons and the top ten take about 4%. Cells sorted as Tregs were CD4+, CD25+ and CD127-/low. The sample consisted of Tregs sorted from blood. These receptor sequences come from a female donor with breast cancer.

This clonotype was detected many times. The rearrangement uses TRBV6-5 and TRBJ2-7; 10 positions match TRBD2. Trimming removed 6 bases from V and 4 bases from J; junction bases left unmatched: 9. Per germline, CDR1 MNHEY and CDR2 SVGAGI. The CDR3 is made up of 15 amino acids. The CDR3 DNA follows: TGTGCCAGCAGACCAGCGGGAGGGCTTGGGTACGAGCAGTACTTC. This translates into CASRPAGGLGYEQYF.

The chain is built from TRBV2 and TRBJ2-2; D possibly uses TRBD1 or TRBD2 (7 bases each). CDR3 size: 17 residues. V was pared by 6 bases and J by 6 bases, with 23 bases between. Germline V gene lookup returns CDR1 SNHLY and CDR2 FYNNEI. Written as DNA, the CDR3 is TGTGCCAGCAGAGCGGACAGGACTAGAAAAAATCCCGGGGAGCTGTTTTTT. This codes for CASRADRTRKNPGELFF.

The V call is TRBV5-1, the J call TRBJ2-2, with TRBD2 identical over 12 bases. The junction had 1 base not matched to a gene; V was cut back by 4 bases and J by 0 bases. Germline V gene sequence: CDR1 SGHRS, CDR2 YFSETQ. The CDR3 has 16 residues. The CDR3 nucleotides are TGCGCCAGCAGCCCTAGCGGGAGGGCGAACACCGGGGAGCTGTTTTTT. As protein: CASSPSGRANTGELFF.

The sample holds a few counts of this clonotype. The chain is built from TRBV4-2 and TRBJ1-5; possible D gene TRBD1, 5 bases. Trimming cost V 4 bases and J 3 bases, with 13 bases left between them. The CDR3 is made up of 15 amino acids. Germline V lookup: CDR1 LGHNA, CDR2 YNFKEQ. CDR3 DNA: TGTGCCAGCAGCCCCTTAGGAGGGGACAATCAGCCCCAGCATTTT. Translation: CASSPLGGDNQPQHF.

A note on this clonotype: This CDR3 is missing its conserved last phenylalanine or tryptophan, likely due to a read error. The chain recombines TRBV29-1 with TRBJ2-1; a weak D match, TRBD2 (6 bases). This CDR3 contains 13 residues. Germline V gene data show CDR1 as SQVTM and CDR2 as ANQGSEA. V was clipped by 4 bases and J by 5 bases, with 12 bases between them. The CDR3 bases are TGCAGCGTTGGGGTAGCGGATAACAATGAGCAGTTCCTC. The encoded protein is CSVGVADNNEQFL.

The chain combines TRBV9 with TRBJ2-1, with 11 bases fitting TRBD2. This CDR3 contains 18 residues. Germline-derived CDR1 and CDR2 are SGDLS and YYNGEE. With V trimmed by 4 bases and J by 3 bases, 12 bases remained unmatched. DNA of the CDR3: TGTGCCAGCAGCCCAAAACCTCAACTAGCGGGGGACTACAATGAGCAGTTCTTC. Its protein product is CASSPKPQLAGDYNEQFF.

This clonotype was recorded a few times. This chain connects TRBV20-1 to TRBJ1-2, with 7 bases lining up with TRBD1. Germline CDR1 and CDR2: DFQATT and SNEGSKA (reference sequence). V trimming: 6 bases; J trimming: 7 bases; junction bases outside the gene matches: 8. The CDR3 runs to 12 residues. CDR3 in amino acids: CSASTGEVGYTF. For the CDR3, the DNA is TGCAGTGCAAGCACAGGGGAGGTTGGCTACACCTTC.

Regarding this clonotype: This sequence may be a read error, since a much larger clone differs from it by one base. The V call is TRBV27, the J call TRBJ1-5, with 7 bases aligning to TRBD1. V lost 4 bases, J lost 7 bases, and 7 bases stayed unmatched. This CDR3 is built from 14 residues. Germline CDR1 is MNHEY and CDR2 is SMNVEV (reference sequence). Here the CDR3 reads CASSSYGQEQPQHF. CDR3 DNA sequence: TGTGCCAGCAGTTCATATGGACAGGAACAGCCCCAGCATTTT.